This T cell receptor (beta chain) was recorded in a study of cytomegalovirus exposure and HLA in healthy donors. Study results and limitations: The authors confirmed in vitro that three CMV-associated chains were specific for CMV antigens.

Worth noting for this clone: The antigen remains unidentified.

Sequencing was performed with immunoSEQ multiplex PCR; in TCRdb, only in-frame clones are kept and a portion is missing. The sample shows about 110,000 clones, about nine tenths of them seen only once. V was shortened by 3 bases and J by 4 bases, with 3 bases between the two germline ends. The CDR3 contains 11 residues. This clonotype was obtained from a woman younger than 35 in good health and CMV-seronegative. J is TRBJ2-5 and V is TRBV23-1; no clear D gene. TRBV23-1 is an ORF, and what it does is uncertain. Material for sequencing was PBMCs. The CDR3 reads CASSQRETQYF. The CDR3 bases are TGCGCCAGCAGTCAGCGAGAGACCCAGTACTTC.